Below, 23 T cell receptor beta chains from the same sample are listed, as sequenced in a study of blood T cell repertoires in COVID-19. The repertoire was sequenced with immunoSEQ multiplex PCR; TCRdb's copy has only in-frame clones and lacks some. Of hundreds of thousands of clones listed, approximately 84% are singletons. What was sequenced was PBMCs or T cells enriched from blood (not recorded which). These receptors were obtained from a woman younger than 45 who had recovered from COVID-19.

J is TRBJ2-7 and V is TRBV6-1, with TRBD2 identical over 8 bases. This CDR3 spans 16 amino acids. The V gene's germline CDR1 is MNHNS and CDR2 SASEGT. V shed 2 bases, J shed 4 bases, and the junction held 10 bases outside the gene matches. The CDR3 DNA reads as TGTGCCAGCAGTGAACAAAGACGGGAGGGCCGGTACGAGCAGTACTTC. Protein: CASSEQRREGRYEQYF.

The rearrangement joins TRBV19 to TRBJ1-1; 7 bases align to TRBD1. Germline loops: CDR1 LNHDA, CDR2 SQIVND (reference sequence). V lost 3 bases to trimming and J lost 11 bases; unmatched junction nucleotides: 6. The length of the CDR3 is 12 residues. CDR3 residues: CASSIYRGDAFF. CDR3 DNA: TGTGCCAGTAGTATCTACAGGGGTGACGCTTTCTTT.

The chain carries TRBV2 and TRBJ2-4; D perhaps matches TRBD2 (6 bases). Trimming pared 8 bases from V and 1 base from J, leaving 27 bases between. The CDR3 runs to 19 residues. CDR1 is SNHLY and CDR2 is FYNNEI in the germline V gene. The CDR3 loop is CASREEGSFTPNAKNIQYF. The DNA of the CDR3 is TGTGCCAGCCGCGAGGAGGGGTCATTTACACCAAACGCCAAAAACATTCAGTACTTC.

This chain links TRBV6-1 with TRBJ2-5; unclear D gene. Germline loops: CDR1 MNHNS, CDR2 SASEGT. V was cut by 2 bases and J by 4 bases, with 11 bases left in between. The CDR3 is 14 amino acids. CDR3 in amino acids: CASSEMAYSETQYF. DNA for the CDR3: TGTGCCAGCAGTGAAATGGCATATTCAGAGACCCAGTACTTC.

V gene TRBV30 combines with J gene TRBJ2-1, with no clear D. The germline V gene has CDR1 GTSNPN and CDR2 SVGIG (reference sequence). V was shortened by 2 bases and J by 6 bases, with 17 bases between the two germline ends. This CDR3 comprises 15 residues. CDR3 DNA sequence: TGTGCCTGGAGTCAACGAGGTTCACCGGGCAATGAGCAGTTCTTC. Residues: CAWSQRGSPGNEQFF. Together with reference TRBV30 and TRBJ2-1, the CDR3 gives the full variable domain: SQTIHQWPATLVQPVGSPLSLECTVEGTSNPNLYWYRQAAGRGLQLLFYSVGIGQISSEVPQNLSASRPQDRQFILSSKKLLLSDSGFYLCAWSQRGSPGNEQFFGPGTRLTVL.

V usage is TRBV3-1 (or the pseudogene TRBV3-2) and J usage is TRBJ1-2, with 8 bases fitting TRBD1. With 4 bases clipped from V and 6 bases from J, the junction kept 10 bases outside the gene matches. CDR3 length: 15 amino acids. Germline V CDR1 and CDR2: LGHDT, YNNKEL (reference sequence). CDR3 amino acids: CASSLQGASIDGYTF. The CDR3 DNA follows: TGTGCCAGCAGCCTGCAGGGGGCGAGTATTGATGGCTACACCTTC.

The V call is TRBV6-6, the J call TRBJ1-6, with D uncertain. V lost 4 bases to trimming and J lost 0 bases, with 7 bases between them. In germline, CDR1 is MNHNY, CDR2 SVGAGI (reference sequence). CDR3 size: 15 residues. CDR3 protein: CASSSASSYNSPLHF. In nucleotides, the CDR3 is TGTGCCAGCAGTTCCGCTAGCTCCTATAATTCACCCCTCCACTTT.

This chain connects TRBV3-1 (or the pseudogene TRBV3-2) to TRBJ1-1; D possibly corresponds to TRBD1 (6 bases). Germline V lookup: CDR1 LGHDT, CDR2 YNNKEL (reference sequence). The CDR3 extends over 14 amino acids. V was trimmed by 5 bases and J by 1 base, leaving 11 bases between them. CDR3 sequence: CASSSQDRNTEAFF. CDR3 nucleotide sequence: TGTGCCAGCAGCTCCCAGGACAGGAACACTGAAGCTTTCTTT.

The rearrangement links TRBV29-1 to TRBJ1-1; D uncertain. The CDR3 length is 13 residues. Trimming pared 7 bases from V and 2 bases from J, leaving 14 bases between. Germline CDR1 is SQVTM and CDR2 is ANQGSEA. The CDR3 spells CSALQQLNTEAFF. The CDR3 DNA reads as TGCAGCGCCTTACAGCAGTTAAACACTGAAGCTTTCTTT. The whole variable domain, remainder taken from reference TRBV29-1 and TRBJ1-1, is SAVISQKPSRDICQRGTSLTIQCQVDSQVTMMFWYRQQPGQSLTLIATANQGSEATYESGFVIDKFPISRPNLTFSTLTVSNMSPEDSSIYLCSALQQLNTEAFFGQGTRLTVV.

The chain carries TRBV5-1 and TRBJ2-5, with D perhaps TRBD2 (5 bases). The germline V gene has CDR1 SGHRS and CDR2 YFSETQ. The CDR3 loop spans 16 amino acids. Deletions cut 0 bases from V and 1 base from J, with 13 bases between. The CDR3 DNA reads as TGCGCCAGCAGCTTGGAGACGGGGAGAGGCCAAGAGACCCAGTACTTC. This encodes CASSLETGRGQETQYF. The entire variable domain, with the rest obtained from reference TRBV5-1 and TRBJ2-5, is as follows: KAGVTQTPRYLIKTRGQQVTLSCSPISGHRSVSWYQQTPGQGLQFLFEYFSETQRNKGNFPGRFSGRQFSNSRSEMNVSTLELGDSALYLCASSLETGRGQETQYFGPGTRLLVL.

The rearrangement uses TRBV10-3 and TRBJ1-2; TRBD1 matches 8 bases. Germline V gene data show CDR1 as ENHRY and CDR2 as SYGVKD. This CDR3 region has 16 residues. V was pared by 8 bases and J by 3 bases, with 14 bases of the junction left unmatched. The CDR3, as DNA: TGTGCCATCTCCGGACAGGGCGGATTTAACTACTATGGCTACACCTTC. The encoded protein is CAISGQGGFNYYGYTF.

This clone was seen a single time. The chain joins TRBV27 to TRBJ2-7, with TRBD1 matching over 9 bases. J gave up 5 bases and V 7 bases, and 9 bases lay outside the gene matches. The CDR3 length is 14 residues. Germline V gene lookup returns CDR1 MNHEY and CDR2 SMNVEV (reference sequence). The CDR3 coding sequence is TGTGCCAGCAAAAGAGGGACAGGGCGGAACGAGCAGTACTTC. This sequence encodes CASKRGTGRNEQYF.

In this sample, this clone turned up a few times. This sequence joins TRBV5-1 and TRBJ2-1, with D possibly matching TRBD2 (6 bases). The CDR3 sequence is 14 residues long. V dropped 4 bases and J dropped 8 bases, with 16 bases sitting between them. Germline CDR1 reads SGHRS; CDR2 reads YFSETQ. The CDR3 DNA reads as TGCGCCAGCAGCACGTATCGGGAGAGTGATGAGCAGTTCTTC. Amino acid sequence: CASSTYRESDEQFF.

The gene calls are TRBV2 and TRBJ1-4; no definite D call. Germline values: CDR1 SNHLY, CDR2 FYNNEI. V lost 2 bases and J 0 bases, leaving 4 bases between the germline ends. CDR3 length: 14 amino acids. CDR3 sequence (DNA): TGTGCCAGCAGTGAAACATCAACTAATGAAAAACTGTTTTTT. Encoded protein: CASSETSTNEKLFF.

Points on this clone: No conserved phenylalanine or tryptophan ends this CDR3, so it is likely a read error. The limits of the CDR3 on the DNA are not certain, so only TCRdb's listed CDR3 is given. The V and J genes are TRBV6-5 and TRBJ1-2; the table calls TRBD1, which could not be checked here. Termini included, the CDR3 measures 13 amino acids. The germline gives CDR1 MNHEY, CDR2 SVGAGI. CDR3 sequence reads: CATQSRDRGLLLS.

The rearrangement links TRBV28 to TRBJ1-1; D gene ambiguous. This CDR3 is built from 15 residues. Germline V gene data show CDR1 as MDHEN and CDR2 as SYDVKM. Trimming stripped 3 bases from V and 1 base from J, with 12 bases between. The CDR3 DNA reads as TGTGCCAGCAGTTTTTACGAGGGCCCGAACACTGAAGCTTTCTTT. Protein product: CASSFYEGPNTEAFF.

This rearrangement joins TRBV19 to TRBJ2-3, with 11 bases fitting TRBD1. CDR1 is LNHDA, CDR2 SQIVND, per germline (reference sequence). The J segment lost 1 base and the V segment lost 4 bases, leaving 1 base of the junction unmatched. The CDR3 is made up of 15 amino acids. CDR3 coding DNA: TGTGCCAGTAGTACGGGACAGGGGGGCACAGATACGCAGTATTTT. It encodes CASSTGQGGTDTQYF.

This clone has only a few counts. The chain couples TRBV7-3 to TRBJ1-1; D uncertain. V was clipped by 6 bases and J by 5 bases, with 16 bases between them. The CDR3 is 14 amino acids. Per germline, CDR1 SGHTA and CDR2 FQGTGA. CDR3 sequence (DNA): TGTGCCAGCAGGGCTCCGGGAAGAGGAACTGAAGCTTTCTTT. Protein sequence: CASRAPGRGTEAFF.

This clone showed up just once. The gene calls are TRBV15 and TRBJ2-7; TRBD2 might be the D (5 bases). The CDR3 has 14 residues. Trimming shortened V by 0 bases and J by 3 bases, and 9 bases separated the two germline ends. Germline CDR1 reads LNHNV; CDR2 reads YYDKDF (reference sequence). CDR3 sequence reads: CATSREGSGYEQYF. Here the CDR3 DNA reads TGTGCCACCAGCAGAGAGGGGAGTGGCTACGAGCAGTACTTC.

V gene TRBV27 combines with J gene TRBJ1-5; 9 nucleotides line up with TRBD1. Trimming removed 2 bases from V and 4 bases from J; junction bases left unmatched: 6. The germline V gene has CDR1 MNHEY and CDR2 SMNVEV (reference sequence). The CDR3 is made up of 16 amino acids. This CDR3 reads CASSLAGQGFNQPQHF. CDR3 in DNA: TGTGCCAGCAGTTTAGCGGGACAGGGATTTAATCAGCCCCAGCATTTT.

V gene TRBV4-1 combines with J gene TRBJ1-5; D is unclear. The CDR3 spans 13 residues. Trimming cost V 2 bases and J 8 bases, with 10 bases left between them. Germline lookup yields CDR1 MGHRA and CDR2 YSYEKL. The CDR3 region is CASSQFMTEPQHF. The CDR3 DNA sequence: TGCGCCAGCAGCCAATTTATGACTGAGCCCCAGCATTTT.

In this sample, this clone turned up once. The V and J genes are TRBV7-9 and TRBJ1-2; 12 positions match TRBD1. The CDR3 length is 18 residues. Looked up from germline, CDR1 is SEHNR and CDR2 is FQNEAQ (reference sequence). The V and J ends lost 1 base and 8 bases, in that order; junction bases with no gene match: 14. The CDR3 DNA reads as TGTGCCAGCAGCTTAGGAGAGGGACAGGGGGCAACTCTAGCCGGCTACACCTTC. Protein product: CASSLGEGQGATLAGYTF.

The chain couples TRBV24-1 to TRBJ1-3; possibly TRBD1 for D (5 bases). The germline V gene encodes CDR1 KGHDR and CDR2 SFDVKD. Trimming took off 0 bases at V and 7 bases at J, with 18 bases between the two ends. The CDR3 covers 17 residues. CDR3 protein: CATSDLTPGLGRNTIYF. DNA of the CDR3: TGTGCCACCAGTGATTTGACCCCAGGGCTTGGCAGGAACACCATATATTTT.